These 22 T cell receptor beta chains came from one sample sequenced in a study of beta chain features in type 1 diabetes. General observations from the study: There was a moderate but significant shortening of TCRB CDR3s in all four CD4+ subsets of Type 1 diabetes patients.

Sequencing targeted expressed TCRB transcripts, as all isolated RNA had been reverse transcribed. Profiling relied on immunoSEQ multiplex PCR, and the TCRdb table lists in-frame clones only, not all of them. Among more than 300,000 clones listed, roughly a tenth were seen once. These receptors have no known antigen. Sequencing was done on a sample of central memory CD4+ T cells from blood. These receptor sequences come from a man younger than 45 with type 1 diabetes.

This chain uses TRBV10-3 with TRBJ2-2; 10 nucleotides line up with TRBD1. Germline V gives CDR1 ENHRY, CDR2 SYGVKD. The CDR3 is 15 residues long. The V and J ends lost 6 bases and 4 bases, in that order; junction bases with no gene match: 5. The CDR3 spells CAIRKGTGATGELFF. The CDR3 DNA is TGTGCCATCAGAAAGGGGACAGGGGCCACCGGGGAGCTGTTTTTT.

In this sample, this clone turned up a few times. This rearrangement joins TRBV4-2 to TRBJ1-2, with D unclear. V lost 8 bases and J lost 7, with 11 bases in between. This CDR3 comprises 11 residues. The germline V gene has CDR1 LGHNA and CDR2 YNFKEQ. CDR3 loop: CASGMGSGYTF. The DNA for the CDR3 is TGTGCCAGCGGTATGGGGTCTGGCTACACCTTC.

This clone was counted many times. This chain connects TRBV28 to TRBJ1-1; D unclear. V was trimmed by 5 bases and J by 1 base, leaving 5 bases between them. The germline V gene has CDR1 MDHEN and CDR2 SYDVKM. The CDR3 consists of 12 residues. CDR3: CASSISNTEAFF. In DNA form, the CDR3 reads TGTGCCAGCAGTATATCGAACACTGAAGCTTTCTTT.

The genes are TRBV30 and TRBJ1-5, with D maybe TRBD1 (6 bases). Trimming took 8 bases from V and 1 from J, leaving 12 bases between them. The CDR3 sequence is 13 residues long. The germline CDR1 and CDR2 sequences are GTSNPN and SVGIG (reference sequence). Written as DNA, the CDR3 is TGTGCCCTAGGAGGGGGAAGCAATCAGCCCCAGCATTTT. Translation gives CALGGGSNQPQHF.

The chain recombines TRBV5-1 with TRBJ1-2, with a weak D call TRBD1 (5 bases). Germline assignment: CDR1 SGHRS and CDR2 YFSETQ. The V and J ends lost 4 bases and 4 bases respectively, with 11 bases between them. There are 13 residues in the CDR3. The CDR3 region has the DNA TGCGCCAGCAGCCCCCCGGGGGGCTATGGCTACACCTTC. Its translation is CASSPPGGYGYTF.

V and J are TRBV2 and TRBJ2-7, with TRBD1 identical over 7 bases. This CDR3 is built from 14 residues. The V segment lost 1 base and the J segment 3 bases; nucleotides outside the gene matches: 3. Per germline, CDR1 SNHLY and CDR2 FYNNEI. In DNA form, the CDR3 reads TGTGCCAGCAGTGAAGGGGGACAGTTCTACGAGCAGTACTTC. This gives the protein CASSEGGQFYEQYF.

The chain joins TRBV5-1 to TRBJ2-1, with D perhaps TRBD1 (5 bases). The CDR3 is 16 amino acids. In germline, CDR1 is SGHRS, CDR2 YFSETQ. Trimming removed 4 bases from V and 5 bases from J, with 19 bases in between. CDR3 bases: TGCGCCAGCAGCCCTCTAGGGGCCACCCGCAACAATGAGCAGTTCTTC. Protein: CASSPLGATRNNEQFF.

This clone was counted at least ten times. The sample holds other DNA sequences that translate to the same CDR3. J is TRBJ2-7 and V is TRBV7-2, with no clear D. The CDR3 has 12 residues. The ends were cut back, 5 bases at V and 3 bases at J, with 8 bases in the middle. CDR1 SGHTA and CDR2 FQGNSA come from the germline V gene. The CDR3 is CASSPSSYEQYF. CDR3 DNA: TGTGCCAGCAGCCCCTCAAGCTACGAGCAGTACTTC.

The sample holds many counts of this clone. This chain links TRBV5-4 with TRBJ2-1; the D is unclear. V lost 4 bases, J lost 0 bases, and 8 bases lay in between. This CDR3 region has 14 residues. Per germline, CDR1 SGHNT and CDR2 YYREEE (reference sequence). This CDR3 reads CASSIDDSYNEQFF. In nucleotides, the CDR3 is TGTGCCAGCAGCATCGATGACTCCTACAATGAGCAGTTCTTC.

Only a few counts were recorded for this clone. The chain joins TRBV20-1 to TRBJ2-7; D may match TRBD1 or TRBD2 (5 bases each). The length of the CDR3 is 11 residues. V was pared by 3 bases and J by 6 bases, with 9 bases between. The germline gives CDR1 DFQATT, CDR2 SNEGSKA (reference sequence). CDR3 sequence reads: CSASLGREQYF. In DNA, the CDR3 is TGCAGTGCTAGTTTGGGACGCGAGCAGTACTTC.

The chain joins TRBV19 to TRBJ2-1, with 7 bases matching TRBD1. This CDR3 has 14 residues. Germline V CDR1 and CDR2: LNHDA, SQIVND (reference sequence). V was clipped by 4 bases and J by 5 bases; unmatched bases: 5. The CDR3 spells CASSKRGLDNEQFF. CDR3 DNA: TGTGCCAGTAGTAAAAGGGGGCTGGACAATGAGCAGTTCTTC.

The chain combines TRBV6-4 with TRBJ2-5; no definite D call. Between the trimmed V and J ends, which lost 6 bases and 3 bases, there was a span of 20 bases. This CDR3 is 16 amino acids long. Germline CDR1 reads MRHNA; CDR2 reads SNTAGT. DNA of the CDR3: TGTGCCAGCAGGGAATTCGGGTCTTTTGAAGAAGAGACCCAGTACTTC. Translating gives CASREFGSFEEETQYF.

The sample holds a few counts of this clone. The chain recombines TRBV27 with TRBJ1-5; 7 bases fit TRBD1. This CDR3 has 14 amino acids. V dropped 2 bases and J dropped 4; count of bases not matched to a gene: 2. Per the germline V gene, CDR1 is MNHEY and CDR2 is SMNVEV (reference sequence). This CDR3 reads CASSLKGANQPQHF. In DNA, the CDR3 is TGTGCCAGCAGTTTAAAGGGGGCGAATCAGCCCCAGCATTTT.

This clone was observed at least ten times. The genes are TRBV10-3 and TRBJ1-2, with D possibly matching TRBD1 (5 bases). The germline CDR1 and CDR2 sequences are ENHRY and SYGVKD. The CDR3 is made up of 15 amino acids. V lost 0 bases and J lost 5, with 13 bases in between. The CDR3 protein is CAISESRGEGYGYTF. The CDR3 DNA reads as TGTGCCATCAGTGAGTCGAGAGGGGAAGGATATGGCTACACCTTC.

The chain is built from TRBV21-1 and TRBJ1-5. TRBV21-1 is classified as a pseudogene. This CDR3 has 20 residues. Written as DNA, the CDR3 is TGTGCCAGCAGCAAAGCGGTTCTTACTCCAGGGAATCAGGAGGGTCAGCCCCAGCATTTT. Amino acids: CASSKAVLTPGNQEGQPQHF.

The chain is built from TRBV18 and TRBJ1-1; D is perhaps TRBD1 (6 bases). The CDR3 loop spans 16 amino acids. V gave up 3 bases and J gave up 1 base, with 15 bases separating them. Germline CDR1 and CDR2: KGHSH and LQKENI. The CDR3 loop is CASSPGGGRSNTEAFF. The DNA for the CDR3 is TGTGCCAGCTCACCCGGAGGGGGGAGGTCGAACACTGAAGCTTTCTTT.

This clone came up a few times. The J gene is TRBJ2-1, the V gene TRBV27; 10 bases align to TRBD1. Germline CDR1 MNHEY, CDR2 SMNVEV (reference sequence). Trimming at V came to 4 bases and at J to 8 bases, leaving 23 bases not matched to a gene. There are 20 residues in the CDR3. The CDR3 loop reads CASSSLDLTPGQGPPYEQFF. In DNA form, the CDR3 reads TGTGCCAGCAGTTCACTAGACTTAACTCCGGGACAGGGGCCCCCTTATGAGCAGTTCTTC.

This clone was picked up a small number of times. The CDR3 is CASRTADRDTEAFF. CDR3 DNA sequence: TGTGCCAGCAGGACGGCGGACAGGGACACTGAAGCTTTCTTT. V usage is TRBV25-1 and J usage is TRBJ1-1; 8 positions match TRBD1. CDR3 size: 14 residues. CDR1 and CDR2 from the germline V gene are MGHDK and SYGVNS. Germline trimming cut 6 bases from V and 3 bases from J; bases unmatched to any gene: 6.

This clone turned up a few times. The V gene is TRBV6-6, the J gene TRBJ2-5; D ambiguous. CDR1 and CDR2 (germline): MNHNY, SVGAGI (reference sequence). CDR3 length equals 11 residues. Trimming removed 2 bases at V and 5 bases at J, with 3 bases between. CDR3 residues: CASSYAETQYF. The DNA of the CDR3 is TGTGCCAGCAGTTACGCGGAGACCCAGTACTTC.

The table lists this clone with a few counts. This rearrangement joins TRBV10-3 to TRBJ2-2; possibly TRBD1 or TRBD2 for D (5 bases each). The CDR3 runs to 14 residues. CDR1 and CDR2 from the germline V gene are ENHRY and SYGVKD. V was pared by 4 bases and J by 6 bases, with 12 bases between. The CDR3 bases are TGTGCCATCAGTGTCAAGGTGGGGGCCGGGGAGCTGTTTTTT. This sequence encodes CAISVKVGAGELFF.

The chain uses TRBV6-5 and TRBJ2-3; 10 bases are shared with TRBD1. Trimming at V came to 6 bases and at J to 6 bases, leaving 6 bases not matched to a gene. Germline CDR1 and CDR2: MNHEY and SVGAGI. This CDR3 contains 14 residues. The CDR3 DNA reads TGTGCCAGCAGAAAGACAGGGGGCGCGGATACGCAGTATTTT. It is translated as CASRKTGGADTQYF.

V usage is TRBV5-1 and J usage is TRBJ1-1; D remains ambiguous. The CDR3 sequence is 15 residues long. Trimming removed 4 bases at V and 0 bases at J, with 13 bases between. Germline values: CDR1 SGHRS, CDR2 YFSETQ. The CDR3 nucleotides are TGCGCCAGCAGCCCCATGCAGAGTATGAACACTGAAGCTTTCTTT. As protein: CASSPMQSMNTEAFF. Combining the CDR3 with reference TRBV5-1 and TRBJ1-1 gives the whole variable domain KAGVTQTPRYLIKTRGQQVTLSCSPISGHRSVSWYQQTPGQGLQFLFEYFSETQRNKGNFPGRFSGRQFSNSRSEMNVSTLELGDSALYLCASSPMQSMNTEAFFGQGTRLTVV.